Listed here are 18 T cell receptor beta chains from one sample, sequenced in a study of cytomegalovirus exposure and HLA in healthy donors (TCRdb year 2017). Libraries came from the immunoSEQ multiplex PCR assay. TCRdb's version of the immuneACCESS table is confined to in-frame rearrangements and falls short of the full clone set. An unresolved V gene accounts for under half of the shortfall where checked; the remainder is of unknown origin. The sample table holds some 270,000 clones, of which around 86% were seen once. The ten most abundant clones make up 1% of the sample. What was sequenced was PBMCs. The receptor set was obtained from a woman aged 18 to 35 in good health and CMV-seronegative.

The chain is built from TRBV6-5 and TRBJ2-7, with 9 bases aligning to TRBD2. The V gene's germline CDR1 is MNHEY and CDR2 SVGAGI. This CDR3 is built from 16 residues. J lost 3 bases, V lost 0 bases, and 6 bases had no gene match. This CDR3 is CASSYSGAGGNYEQYF. The DNA for the CDR3 is TGTGCCAGCAGTTACTCGGGGGCGGGAGGGAACTACGAGCAGTACTTC.

This clone was found a few times. The CDR3 protein is CASSSMTGGFYNEQFF. CDR3 sequence (DNA): TGTGCCAGCAGCTCAATGACGGGGGGATTCTACAATGAGCAGTTCTTC. This rearrangement joins TRBV7-9 to TRBJ2-1, with 7 bases lining up with TRBD2. This CDR3 has 16 amino acids. From germline, CDR1 is SEHNR and CDR2 FQNEAQ (reference sequence). J lost 3 bases, V lost 4 bases, and 9 bases had no gene match.

V usage is TRBV5-4 and J usage is TRBJ1-2; 11 nucleotides line up with TRBD1. The CDR3 contains 15 residues. The germline CDR1 and CDR2 sequences are SGHNT and YYREEE (reference sequence). J gave up 8 bases and V 0 bases, and 6 bases lay outside the gene matches. The CDR3 sequence: CASSLGTGGAEGYTF. The CDR3 bases are TGTGCCAGCAGCTTGGGGACAGGGGGCGCTGAGGGCTACACCTTC.

The chain employs TRBV9 and TRBJ2-3; weak D call: TRBD2 (5 bases). Trimming took off 0 bases at V and 0 bases at J, with 8 bases between the two ends. Germline CDR1 and CDR2: SGDLS and YYNGEE. There are 15 residues in the CDR3. The CDR3 DNA follows: TGTGCCAGCAGCGTAGTACGGGGTAGCACAGATACGCAGTATTTT. This gives the protein CASSVVRGSTDTQYF. Full variable domain (rest looked up from reference TRBV9 and TRBJ2-3): DSGVTQTPKHLITATGQRVTLRCSPRSGDLSVYWYQQSLDQGLQFLIQYYNGEERAKGNILERFSAQQFPDLHSELNLSSLELGDSALYFCASSVVRGSTDTQYFGPGTRLTVL.

V gene TRBV18 combines with J gene TRBJ2-3; 8 positions agree with TRBD1. CDR1 KGHSH and CDR2 LQKENI come from the germline V gene. This CDR3 spans 15 amino acids. The junction had 11 bases not matched to a gene; V was cut back by 6 bases and J by 6 bases. The CDR3 DNA reads TGTGCCAGCTCCCCAGGGGGCTTCGATGTGGATACGCAGTATTTT. Its protein is CASSPGGFDVDTQYF.

The chain is built from TRBV18 and TRBJ1-2; TRBD1 aligns across 8 bases. The length of the CDR3 is 15 residues. Germline V gives CDR1 KGHSH, CDR2 LQKENI. The junction had 7 bases not matched to a gene; V was cut back by 3 bases and J by 4 bases. CDR3 coding DNA: TGTGCCAGCTCACCCAATACAGGGGGACCCTATGGCTACACCTTC. Protein: CASSPNTGGPYGYTF. The complete variable domain, with remaining parts taken from reference TRBV18 and TRBJ1-2, reads NAGVMQNPRHLVRRRGQEARLRCSPMKGHSHVYWYRQLPEEGLKFMVYLQKENIIDESGMPKERFSAEFPKEGPSILRIQQVVRGDSAAYFCASSPNTGGPYGYTFGSGTRLTVV.

This chain joins TRBV4-3 and TRBJ1-1, with a tentative D call TRBD1 (5 bases). V lost 4 bases, J lost 1 base, and 10 bases lay in between. The CDR3 extends over 14 amino acids. The germline gives CDR1 LGHNA, CDR2 YSLEER. This chain's CDR3 is CASSLRTRNTEAFF. The CDR3, as DNA: TGCGCCAGCAGCCTCCGGACACGGAACACTGAAGCTTTCTTT.

This clone was detected only a few times. The J gene is TRBJ2-7, the V gene TRBV7-9; a weak D match, TRBD2 (6 bases). V was clipped by 5 bases and J by 6 bases, with 17 bases between them. The germline V gene encodes CDR1 SEHNR and CDR2 FQNEAQ (reference sequence). This CDR3 region has 14 residues. CDR3 sequence (DNA): TGTGCCAGCAGCATACAGTTTGGGACTCCCGAGCAGTACTTC. Translating it yields CASSIQFGTPEQYF.

Here the CDR3 DNA reads TGTGCCAGCAGTGAATTAAGGGACAACTACAATGAGCAGTTCTTC. This gives the protein CASSELRDNYNEQFF. V gene TRBV2 combines with J gene TRBJ2-1; perhaps TRBD1 as D (6 bases). V dropped 2 bases and J dropped 3 bases, with 11 bases sitting between them. The CDR3 length is 15 residues. The germline V gene has CDR1 SNHLY and CDR2 FYNNEI.

The chain joins TRBV6-5 to TRBJ2-1; 12 positions agree with TRBD2. This CDR3 spans 15 amino acids. The junction had 10 bases not matched to a gene; V was cut back by 6 bases and J by 10 bases. The germline V gene has CDR1 MNHEY and CDR2 SVGAGI. CDR3 nucleotide sequence: TGTGCCAGCAGGACTAGCGGGAGAGCCCACGGGGAGCAGTTCTTC. It encodes CASRTSGRAHGEQFF.

This chain connects TRBV7-9 to TRBJ1-2; D gene ambiguous. The germline V and J ends were trimmed by 0 bases and 8 bases, with 13 bases remaining between them. CDR1 is SEHNR and CDR2 is FQNEAQ in the germline V gene (reference sequence). There are 14 residues in the CDR3. The CDR3 is CASSLASVNGGYTF. The CDR3 nucleotides are TGTGCCAGCAGCTTAGCGAGCGTGAACGGCGGCTACACCTTC. Full variable domain (outside the CDR3, taken from reference TRBV7-9 and TRBJ1-2): DTGVSQNPRHKITKRGQNVTFRCDPISEHNRLYWYRQTLGQGPEFLTYFQNEAQLEKSRLLSDRFSAERPKGSFSTLEIQRTEQGDSAMYLCASSLASVNGGYTFGSGTRLTVV.

V usage is TRBV6-1 and J usage is TRBJ2-5; 8 nucleotides agree with TRBD1. With 4 bases clipped from V and 5 bases from J, the junction kept 12 bases outside the gene matches. The germline V gene encodes CDR1 MNHNS and CDR2 SASEGT. The CDR3 spans 16 residues. The chain's CDR3 is CASSAMPTGGLETQYF. CDR3 in DNA: TGTGCCAGCAGTGCCATGCCCACAGGGGGACTGGAGACCCAGTACTTC.

This chain connects TRBV10-2 to TRBJ1-5; the match to TRBD1 covers 11 bases. J was trimmed by 5 bases and V by 4 bases; bases with no gene match: 1. The CDR3 extends over 14 amino acids. Germline assignment: CDR1 WSHSY and CDR2 SAAADI. Here the CDR3 DNA reads TGCGCCAGCAGTGGGACAGGGGGCGATCAGCCCCAGCATTTT. Translated, it gives CASSGTGGDQPQHF.

The genes are TRBV5-1 and TRBJ1-5; D unclear. The V end was cut by 3 bases, the J end by 3 bases, with 10 bases between. The CDR3 runs to 14 residues. The V gene's germline CDR1 is SGHRS and CDR2 YFSETQ. The CDR3 region is CASSYNGVNQPQHF. CDR3 bases: TGCGCCAGCAGCTACAACGGGGTCAATCAGCCCCAGCATTTT.

The chain combines TRBV28 with TRBJ1-2; tentatively, D is TRBD1 (5 bases). The CDR3 is 12 residues long. Deletions cut 4 bases from V and 6 bases from J, with 9 bases between. CDR1 is MDHEN, CDR2 SYDVKM, per germline. The CDR3 sequence is CASSWGTNGYTF. The CDR3 nucleotides are TGTGCCAGCAGTTGGGGGACTAATGGCTACACCTTC.

The rearrangement uses TRBV28 and TRBJ2-7; no clear D gene. The V gene's germline CDR1 is MDHEN and CDR2 SYDVKM. The CDR3 loop spans 13 amino acids. The V end was cut by 7 bases, the J end by 2 bases, with 12 bases between. The CDR3 DNA reads as TGTGCCAGCACTCCCCCGGGTACCTACGAGCAGTACTTC. Translating gives CASTPPGTYEQYF. The full variable domain, with the rest looked up from reference TRBV28 and TRBJ2-7, is DVKVTQSSRYLVKRTGEKVFLECVQDMDHENMFWYRQDPGLGLRLIYFSYDVKMKEKGDIPEGYSVSREKKERFSLILESASTNQTSMYLCASTPPGTYEQYFGPGTRLTVT.

The chain is built from TRBV6-4 and TRBJ1-2, with 8 bases that match TRBD1. CDR1 is MRHNA, CDR2 SNTAGT, per germline. Trimming cost V 5 bases and J 3 bases; bases outside gene matches: 8. There are 15 residues in the CDR3. DNA of the CDR3: TGTGCCAGCAGTCCACGGACAGGGTCGGACTATGGCTACACCTTC. The encoded protein is CASSPRTGSDYGYTF.

This clone came up once. V is TRBV30 and J is TRBJ2-1; TRBD2 might be the D (6 bases). V lost 4 bases and J 8 bases, leaving 18 bases between the germline ends. The CDR3 spans 14 residues. The germline V gene has CDR1 GTSNPN and CDR2 SVGIG (reference sequence). The CDR3 DNA reads TGTGCCTGGAATGAGGGACTTAGCCGTGATGAGCAGTTCTTC. This translates into CAWNEGLSRDEQFF.